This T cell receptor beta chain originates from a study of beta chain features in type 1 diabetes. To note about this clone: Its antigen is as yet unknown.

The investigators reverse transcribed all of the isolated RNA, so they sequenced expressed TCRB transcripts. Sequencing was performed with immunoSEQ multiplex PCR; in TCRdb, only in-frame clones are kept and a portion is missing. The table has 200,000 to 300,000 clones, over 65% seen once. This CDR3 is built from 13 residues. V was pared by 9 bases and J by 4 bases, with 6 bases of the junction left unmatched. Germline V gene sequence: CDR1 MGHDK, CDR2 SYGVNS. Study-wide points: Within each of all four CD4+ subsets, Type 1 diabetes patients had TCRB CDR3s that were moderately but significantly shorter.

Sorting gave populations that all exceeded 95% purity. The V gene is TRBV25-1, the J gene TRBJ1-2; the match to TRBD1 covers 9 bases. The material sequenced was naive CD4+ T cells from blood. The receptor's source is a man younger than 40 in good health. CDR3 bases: TGTGCCAGTACGGGACAGGGAATCTATGGCTACACCTTC. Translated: CASTGQGIYGYTF.